The T cell receptor beta chain under discussion was sequenced for a study of T cell clonality in common variable immunodeficiency. General observations from the study: In common variable immunodeficiency, TCR beta chains reportedly carried fewer deletions and N-nucleotide insertions. CVID subjects shared fewer TCRbeta clones than healthy controls did. Compared with healthy controls, CVID subjects showed increased TCRbeta clonality, mostly in about a third.

Equal genomic DNA amounts from CVID and control samples were sequenced. Assay used: immunoSEQ multiplex PCR; TCRdb lists only in-frame clones, some missing. The sample yields fewer than 35,000 clones, without any singletons. Details on this clone: Its antigen is undetermined.

For at least one year, all CVID subjects received replacement immunoglobulin. The sequenced material came from peripheral blood mononuclear cells. This sequence originates from a human donor with common variable immunodeficiency.

Here the CDR3 reads CASSIAPQNTEAFF. The CDR3 bases that were read are TGTGCCAGTAGTATAGCCCCCCAGAACACTGAA. V usage is TRBV19 and J usage is TRBJ1-1, with unresolved D. The read ends 3 residues before the CDR3 terminus; that terminus is restored from the germline J gene. This CDR3 is 14 amino acids long. Germline V gene lookup returns CDR1 LNHDA and CDR2 SQIVND (reference sequence). Trimming left V 1 base short and J 1 base short, with 7 bases between.